This T cell receptor beta chain was observed in a study of Graves' ophthalmopathy and Graves' hyperthyroidism (dated by TCRdb to the late 2010s). About the study as a whole: Peripheral blood was collected before any treatment was given, at the time of initial diagnosis. To explore V-J signatures distinguishing ophthalmopathy from hyperthyroidism, a discovery set of 100 patients (about 44 ophthalmopathy, roughly 56 stable hyperthyroidism) was enrolled. To tell Graves' ophthalmopathy apart from Graves' hyperthyroidism, and to predict which patients would progress to ophthalmopathy, the study relied on TCR beta repertoire signatures. In a handful of hyperthyroidism patients, the T-cell repertoire of thyroid tissue was compared with the T-cell repertoire of blood. For training and testing, the approximately 92 patients in the discovery cohort were randomly divided in a 7:3 ratio. In total, 135 blood samples were TCR-sequenced: 40 to 45 ophthalmopathy, under 85 hyperthyroidism and some 17 hyperthyroidism-to-ophthalmopathy patients. Once sampling was done, hyperthyroidism patients were given methimazole at a starting dose of 30 mg daily, while ophthalmopathy patients were given high-dose intravenous methylprednisolone. The independent validation cohort included about 20 hyperthyroidism patients plus 17 patients who later progressed from hyperthyroidism to ophthalmopathy.

Between the V and J ends, shortened by 0 bases and 7 bases respectively, the junction contains 6 bases. Taken from cysteine to phenylalanine, the CDR3 has 13 residues. The CDR3 DNA has 39 bases and is translated from base 1. Ophthalmopathy patients had moderately to severely active disease, Clinical Activity Score of at least 3, NOSPECS grade of at least 4, and disease duration under 3 months. Patients with other autoimmune diseases, uncontrolled infections, pregnancy or lactation were excluded. Diagnosis relied on clinical symptoms, serum thyroxine, TRAb, thyroid ultrasound and orbital computed tomography. PBMCs were isolated from 8 to 10 ml of fresh peripheral blood by Ficoll-Paque density gradient centrifugation. Trizol reagent was used to extract the total RNA, and its quality was then checked on an Agilent 2100 Bioanalyzer. The full study reports these points: In cross-validation, the 13-signature model distinguished ophthalmopathy from stable hyperthyroidism with approximately 90% sensitivity and over 81% specificity, while in the test set the corresponding values were approximately 79% and 70%. Sample size was not statistically predetermined, and group allocation was not concealed from the investigators. In validation, the model predicted ophthalmopathy progression with 70.59% sensitivity and 72.22% specificity; approximately 12 predicted patients were CT-confirmed with GO in a median of about 6.2 months. Most of the expanded thyroid clonotypes with a frequency above 0.001 were also detected in blood, and it was suggested that the thyroid immune response may be reflected by blood repertoires.

Comments on this clonotype: This receptor's antigen is unknown. No quality values exist for individual bases; no much larger clone is one base distant.

TCR beta CDR3 regions were amplified from RNA transcripts for repertoire sequencing. A first-round RT-PCR used HTBI primers with the Qiagen OneStep RT-PCR kit, followed by a second-round multiplex PCR, size selection and purification. Libraries were sequenced on an Illumina HiSeq2000 using paired-end 100 bp reads. In the authors' own workflow: SOAPnuke was used to process the reads, removing any read that contained adapters or uncalled bases, had a mean Phred below 15, or lacked an exact match to the constant primer or identifier. High-quality paired reads were merged with COPE v1.2.5. Clonotypes were defined as unique nucleotide sequences and were aligned to IMGT TRB V, D and J references using MiTCR v1.1. The analysis was limited to V-J combinations with a frequency above 0.0001, which together covered over 99% of the repertoires. For each V-J combination, a TCR clonal expansion and chaos score was defined as F50 clonal expansion divided by the chaos observed in the TCRdist matrix. Welch's t-statistics and random forest were used to narrow the features down to approximately 13 V-J combinations, which were then fed into a naive Bayes classifier. The similarity between thyroid and blood repertoires was quantified using the Morisita-Horn index. The public sequencing data were trimmed at Q25 with fastp and processed into clonotypes with MiXCR by TCRdb, which kept only in-frame beta chains. When rows share a CDR3 protein, they turn into one entry using the most common DNA and genes. The authors' filters were not applied to this entry. The sample includes roughly 230,000 distinct CDR3 sequences, with about 22% observed a single time. Of the sample, approximately 39% is held by the ten largest clones.

Here the chain combines TRBV12-3 or TRBV12-4 and TRBJ2-2; no D segment can be confidently identified. The sample taken for sequencing was peripheral blood. The TCR sequence derives from a woman aged 50 to 60 with Graves' ophthalmopathy. Donor details come from another sample of the same person, matched by shared clones. The DNA reads as follows: TGTGCCAGCAGTTTAGCAGGGAACGGGGAGCTGTTTTTT. This is translated as CASSLAGNGELFF.